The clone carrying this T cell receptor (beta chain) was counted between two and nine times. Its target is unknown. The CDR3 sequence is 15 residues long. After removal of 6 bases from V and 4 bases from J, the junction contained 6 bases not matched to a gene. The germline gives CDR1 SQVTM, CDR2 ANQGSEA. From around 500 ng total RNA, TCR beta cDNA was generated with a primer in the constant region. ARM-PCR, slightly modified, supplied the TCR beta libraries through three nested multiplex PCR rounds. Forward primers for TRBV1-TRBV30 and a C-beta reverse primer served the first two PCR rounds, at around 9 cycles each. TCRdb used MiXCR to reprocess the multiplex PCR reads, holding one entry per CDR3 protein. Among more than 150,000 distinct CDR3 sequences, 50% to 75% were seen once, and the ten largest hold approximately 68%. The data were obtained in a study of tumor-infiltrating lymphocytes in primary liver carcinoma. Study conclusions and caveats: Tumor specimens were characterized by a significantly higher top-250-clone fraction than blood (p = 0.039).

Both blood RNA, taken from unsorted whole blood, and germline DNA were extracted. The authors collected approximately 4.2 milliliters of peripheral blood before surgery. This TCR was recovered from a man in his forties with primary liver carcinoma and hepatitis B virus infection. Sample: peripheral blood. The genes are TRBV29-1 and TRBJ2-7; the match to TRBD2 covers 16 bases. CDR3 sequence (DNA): TGCAGCGTCGGGACTAGCGGGAGGGCCGTATACGAGCAGTACTTC. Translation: CSVGTSGRAVYEQYF.